The rows below give T cell receptor beta chains drawn from one sample of a study of CD8 T cells in ankylosing spondylitis. TCRdb fed the 5' RACE reads into MiXCR, producing one record per CDR3 protein. The sample has about 340,000 distinct CDR3 sequences, approximately 22% seen once; the top ten hold about an eighth. Source material: blood, either unsorted or a sorted T cell fraction (not recorded which). These receptors all come from a male donor with ankylosing spondylitis or in good health (not recorded which). The CDR3 runs from the conserved cysteine through the conserved F or W. The D gene is left open where the match is weak. Clone size, where shown, is once, few, many, or a class for clones that have expanded.

>TRBV6-2/TRBV6-3|.|TRBJ2-7|TRBD2
CASSYLAGGHEQYF
TGTGCCAGCAGTTATCTAGCGGGGGGGCACGAGCAGTACTTC
>TRBV27|few|TRBJ2-3|.
CASSFAGQDTQYF
TGTGCCAGCAGTTTTGCGGGGCAGGATACGCAGTATTTT
>TRBV20-1|few|TRBJ1-2|.
CSAQDGRSYGYTF
TGCAGTGCCCAGGACGGCAGGTCCTATGGCTACACCTTC
>TRBV30|once|TRBJ2-7|.
CAWSGAGFGYEQYF
TGTGCCTGGAGCGGGGCAGGGTTCGGCTACGAGCAGTACTTC
>TRBV4-1|many|TRBJ2-7|.
CASSHDRDGAYEQYF
TGCGCCAGCAGCCACGACCGGGACGGGGCCTACGAGCAGTACTTC
>TRBV12-3/TRBV12-4|.|TRBJ1-1|.
CASRISVVEAFF
TGTGCCAGCAGGATAAGTGTGGTTGAAGCTTTCTTT
>TRBV12-3/TRBV12-4|.|TRBJ2-2|.
CASSPMGGELFF
TGTGCCAGCAGTCCTATGGGCGGGGAGCTGTTTTTT
>TRBV3-1|few|TRBJ2-7|.
CASSQGGQEQYF
TGTGCCAGCAGCCAAGGCGGACAGGAGCAGTACTTC
>TRBV2|few|TRBJ2-1|.
CASVDSNNEQFF
TGTGCCAGCGTGGACAGCAACAATGAGCAGTTCTTC
>TRBV20-1|few|TRBJ2-1|.
CSASSEQLYNEQFF
TGCAGTGCTAGTTCAGAGCAACTTTACAATGAGCAGTTCTTC
>TRBV12-3/TRBV12-4|many|TRBJ1-3|.
CASSFSGNTIYF
TGTGCCAGCAGTTTCTCCGGAAACACCATATATTTT
>TRBV29-1|few|TRBJ2-7|.
CSVVRGVEQYF
TGCAGCGTTGTTCGAGGGGTCGAGCAGTACTTC
>TRBV24-1|few|TRBJ2-3|.
CATSRFEADSTDTQYF
TGTGCCACCAGCCGATTTGAGGCAGACAGCACAGATACGCAGTATTTT
>TRBV20-1|few|TRBJ2-1|TRBD2
CSARGMQRGAQSSYNEQFF
TGCAGTGCTAGAGGCATGCAGCGGGGGGCCCAGAGCTCCTACAATGAGCAGTTCTTC
>TRBV20-1|few|TRBJ2-5|TRBD2
CSAGGGTTQRWETQYF
TGCAGTGCTGGCGGCGGGACTACCCAGAGGTGGGAGACCCAGTACTTC
>TRBV6-1|.|TRBJ2-5|TRBD1
CASRETGDQETQYF
TGTGCCAGCAGAGAGACAGGGGACCAAGAGACCCAGTACTTC
>TRBV7-2|few|TRBJ2-3|TRBD2
CASSLPGLAGADTQYF
TGTGCCAGCAGCCTCCCGGGACTAGCGGGGGCAGATACGCAGTATTTT
>TRBV29-1|.|TRBJ2-7|.
CSVEDRLGFEQYF
TGCAGCGTTGAAGATCGGTTAGGGTTCGAGCAGTACTTC
>TRBV28|.|TRBJ2-7|.
CASSRRGVSEQYF
TGTGCCAGCAGCCGCAGGGGGGTCTCCGAGCAGTACTTC
>TRBV9|few|TRBJ1-2|.
CASSVEGSRGYTF
TGTGCCAGCAGCGTAGAGGGGAGTCGGGGCTACACCTTC
>TRBV27|.|TRBJ2-1|.
CASSLSRDGMGEQFF
TGTGCCAGCAGTTTATCAAGGGACGGGATGGGTGAGCAGTTCTTC
>TRBV7-8|few|TRBJ2-2|TRBD1
CASSSPGTANTGELFF
TGTGCCAGCAGCTCCCCCGGGACAGCAAACACCGGGGAGCTGTTTTTT
>TRBV29-1|few|TRBJ2-7|.
CSVSPPGYYEQYF
TGCAGCGTCAGCCCCCCGGGATACTACGAGCAGTACTTC
>TRBV12-3/TRBV12-4|.|TRBJ1-5|.
CASSLAWVGGKQPQHF
TGTGCCAGCAGTTTAGCGTGGGTTGGGGGTAAGCAGCCCCAGCATTTT
>TRBV6-1|.|TRBJ2-1|TRBD2
CASSPSGGGYNEQFF
TGTGCCAGCAGTCCGAGCGGGGGTGGGTACAATGAGCAGTTCTTC
>TRBV12-3/TRBV12-4|.|TRBJ2-7|TRBD2
CASSWGLAGEQYF
TGTGCCAGCAGTTGGGGACTAGCGGGGGAGCAGTACTTC
>TRBV5-1|.|TRBJ1-1|.
CASSLEDGTTEAFF
TGCGCCAGCAGCTTGGAAGACGGGACGACTGAAGCTTTCTTT
>TRBV4-1|few|TRBJ2-6|.
CASSQDEQRLSGANVLTF
TGCGCCAGCAGCCAAGATGAACAGCGACTCTCTGGGGCCAACGTCCTGACTTTC
>TRBV12-3/TRBV12-4|few|TRBJ2-7|.
CASSLRPPGSLYEQYF
TGTGCCAGCAGCTTACGCCCCCCCGGGAGCCTCTACGAGCAGTACTTC
>TRBV20-1|.|TRBJ2-7|.
CSARELYGQGPYEQYF
TGCAGTGCTAGAGAACTATATGGGCAGGGGCCCTACGAGCAGTACTTC
>TRBV12-3/TRBV12-4|.|TRBJ2-4|.
CASSPRLRDVAKNIQYF
TGTGCCAGCAGTCCCCGCTTACGAGACGTAGCCAAAAACATTCAGTACTTC
>TRBV6-5|.|TRBJ2-1|.
CASSPPSNEQFF
TGTGCCAGCAGCCCCCCGTCTAATGAGCAGTTCTTC
>TRBV3-1|few|TRBJ1-5|TRBD1
CASRSGTGNQPQHF
TGTGCCAGCAGGTCCGGGACAGGCAATCAGCCCCAGCATTTT
>TRBV5-1|.|TRBJ2-7|TRBD1
CASSIGQGRVGQYF
TGCGCCAGCAGCATAGGACAGGGGAGAGTCGGGCAGTACTTC
>TRBV12-3/TRBV12-4|many|TRBJ2-1|.
CASSFLPGILNEQFF
TGTGCCAGCAGTTTTCTACCGGGGATCCTTAATGAGCAGTTCTTC
>TRBV29-1|many|TRBJ2-2|.
CSAGPDRNTGELFF
TGCAGCGCCGGACCGGACAGAAACACCGGGGAGCTGTTTTTT
>TRBV19|.|TRBJ2-1|TRBD2
CASSILGGGYNEQFF
TGTGCCAGTAGTATTCTGGGCGGGGGCTACAATGAGCAGTTCTTC
>TRBV12-3/TRBV12-4|few|TRBJ2-5|.
CASSLMRPPGETQYF
TGTGCCAGCAGTTTAATGAGGCCGCCCGGGGAGACCCAGTACTTC